Each of the 8 T cell receptor beta chains below was sequenced from the same sample in a study of T cells in Graves' hyperthyroidism and ophthalmopathy. TCR beta CDR3 sequences were amplified from RNA transcripts. An initial round of RT-PCR targeting the TCR CDR3 relied on the HTBI primer set. MiXCR, applied by TCRdb to the multiplex PCR reads, yields one record per CDR3 protein. Of approximately 220,000 distinct CDR3 sequences listed, around 20% are singletons. The source material was blood. These receptors came from a man aged 40-49 years with Graves' hyperthyroidism.

This clonotype appeared many times. V gene TRBV30 combines with J gene TRBJ1-5; the D is unclear. Germline-derived CDR1 and CDR2 are GTSNPN and SVGIG (reference sequence). The CDR3 runs to 13 residues. Deletions cut 4 bases from V and 4 bases from J, with 11 bases between. CDR3 bases: TGTGCCTGGACCCGGAACCAAAATCAGCCCCAGCATTTT. Encoded protein: CAWTRNQNQPQHF. The variable domain in full, completed from reference TRBV30 and TRBJ1-5, reads SQTIHQWPATLVQPVGSPLSLECTVEGTSNPNLYWYRQAAGRGLQLLFYSVGIGQISSEVPQNLSASRPQDRQFILSSKKLLLSDSGFYLCAWTRNQNQPQHFGDGTRLSIL.

V usage is TRBV4-1 and J usage is TRBJ1-2; weak D call: TRBD1 (5 bases). V shed 1 base and J shed 6 bases, with 15 bases lying between them. The CDR3 extends over 15 amino acids. CDR1 is MGHRA and CDR2 is YSYEKL in the germline V gene. The CDR3: CASSQVGTGEDGYTF. CDR3 coding DNA: TGCGCCAGCAGCCAAGTGGGGACCGGAGAGGATGGCTACACCTTC.

This chain joins TRBV7-9 and TRBJ2-1; D perhaps matches TRBD1 (5 bases). Deletions cut 5 bases from V and 7 bases from J, with 18 bases between. Germline loops: CDR1 SEHNR, CDR2 FQNEAQ (reference sequence). This CDR3 has 15 amino acids. CDR3 amino acids: CASSPQSQGRNEQFF. CDR3 in DNA: TGTGCCAGCAGCCCCCAGTCGCAGGGTAGAAATGAGCAGTTCTTC.

The chain carries TRBV30 and TRBJ1-2, with TRBD1 matching over 12 bases. The germline V gene encodes CDR1 GTSNPN and CDR2 SVGIG (reference sequence). V lost 1 base to trimming and J lost 2 bases; unmatched junction nucleotides: 2. The CDR3 runs 15 residues. CDR3 sequence reads: CAWSAGTGGNYGYTF. DNA for the CDR3: TGTGCCTGGAGTGCCGGGACAGGGGGCAACTATGGCTACACCTTC.

As for this clonotype: A read error is possible here, since a much larger clone lies one base away. The rearrangement joins TRBV12-3 or TRBV12-4 to TRBJ1-6, with 10 bases that match TRBD1. The CDR3 length is 16 residues. CDR3 coding DNA: TGTGCCAGCGGATCGGACAGGGGGTCTCGTAATTCATCCCTCCACTTT. Amino acids: CASGSDRGSRNSSLHF.

This clonotype has more than one count but fewer than ten. V and J are TRBV5-8 and TRBJ1-4; D is unresolved. Trimming cost V 4 bases and J 8 bases, with 12 bases left between them. CDR1 is SGHTS and CDR2 is YDEGEE in the germline V gene. This CDR3 region has 13 residues. Written as DNA, the CDR3 is TGTGCCAGCAGCGTGAGACGGGGAGAAAAACTGTTTTTT. Translating gives CASSVRRGEKLFF.

The rearrangement links TRBV12-3 or TRBV12-4 to TRBJ1-1; D remains unclear. V dropped 6 bases and J dropped 0 bases, with 5 bases sitting between them. This CDR3 spans 12 amino acids. The CDR3 reads CASRHMNTEAFF. CDR3 sequence (DNA): TGTGCCAGCAGACATATGAACACTGAAGCTTTCTTT.

The chain uses TRBV4-3 and TRBJ2-1; D gene unclear. This CDR3 region has 18 residues. Trimming cost V 0 bases and J 0 bases, with 15 bases left between them. Germline CDR1 is LGHNA and CDR2 is YSLEER. Here the CDR3 reads CASSQDPPAATSYNEQFF. The CDR3 DNA sequence: TGCGCCAGCAGCCAAGATCCTCCCGCAGCTACCTCCTACAATGAGCAGTTCTTC.